This T cell receptor (beta chain) is drawn from a study of blood T cell repertoires in COVID-19. Each participant's cohort was designated according to participant-reported clinical history. Cohort 3 recovered donors had two negative PCRs, clearance, or symptom resolution. Original data processing: Estimated nucleated cell counts came from reference gene primer amplification. Sequencing was performed with immunoSEQ multiplex PCR; in TCRdb, only in-frame clones are kept and a portion is missing. The DNA gave D and trimming, while V, J and clone size come from that table. Among 150,000 or so clones listed, about four fifths were seen once. This clone appeared once. The V and J ends lost 2 bases and 4 bases respectively, with 11 bases between them. CDR1 SGHAT and CDR2 FQDESV come from the germline V gene (reference sequence). The CDR3 extends over 14 amino acids.

The sequencing input was PBMCs or T cells enriched from blood (not recorded which). The TCR was taken from a man aged 45 to 65 who had recovered from COVID-19. The chain links TRBV11-1 to TRBJ1-1; the D gene is possibly TRBD1 (6 bases). The CDR3 sequence is CASSLQGSLTEAFF. The CDR3 DNA sequence: TGTGCCAGCAGCTTACAGGGGAGCCTCACTGAAGCTTTCTTT.